The clone carrying this T cell receptor (beta chain) was recorded a few times. Each TCR beta library was made by quantitative 5'-RACE that incorporated molecular barcodes. TCRdb analysed the 5' RACE reads with MiXCR anew, one entry per CDR3 protein. The sample records almost 250,000 distinct CDR3 sequences, roughly 32% being singletons. CDR1 is MGHDK, CDR2 SYGVNS, per germline. The length of the CDR3 is 17 residues. Trimming took 4 bases from V and 2 from J; bases not matched to a gene: 8. This sample is drawn from a study of CD8 T cells in ankylosing spondylitis. This TCR was recovered from a male donor with ankylosing spondylitis or in good health (not recorded which). Input material: blood, either unsorted or a sorted T cell fraction (not recorded which). The chain is built from TRBV25-1 and TRBJ2-6; 7 bases align to TRBD1. The CDR3 nucleotides read TGTGCCAGCAGTGCTCGACAGGGCTTAGCTGGGGCCAACGTCCTGACTTTC. It translates to CASSARQGLAGANVLTF.